This T cell receptor (beta chain) originates from a study of T cell responses to AZD1222 COVID-19 vaccine. About this clone: Its target is unknown.

V was cut by 0 bases and J by 1 base, with 9 bases left in between. Germline CDR1 is SGHTA and CDR2 is FQGTGA. The CDR3 spans 15 residues. Findings of the study overall: At baseline, just a handful of AZD1222 recipients tested seropositive.

Sequencing was performed with immunoSEQ multiplex PCR; in TCRdb, only in-frame clones are kept and a portion is missing. The sample lists 130,000 to 150,000 clones, approximately 94% occurring once. The clonotype comes from an adult in good health. The chain carries TRBV7-3 and TRBJ2-5; tentatively, D is TRBD1 or TRBD2 (5 bases each). Source: peripheral blood, taken on day 0 of AZD1222 vaccination. The CDR3 nucleotides read TGTGCCAGCAGCTTAACGTCGAGGGGCCAAGAGACCCAGTACTTC. It yields the protein CASSLTSRGQETQYF.